Listed below are T cell receptor beta chains from one sample, sequenced in a study of early T cells in non-severe SARS-CoV-2 infection. TCRdb fed the 5' RACE reads into MiXCR, producing one record per CDR3 protein. The repertoire holds tens of thousands of distinct CDR3 sequences, with 10% as singletons. The sequencing input was whole blood. These receptor sequences come from an adult who was a healthcare worker with PCR-confirmed SARS-CoV-2 infection or an uninfected control (not recorded which). Each CDR3 is given with its conserved first and last residue. The D gene is left open where the match is weak. Some rows mark clone size as missing; the rest say once, few, many or name a class of expanded clone.

>many|TRBJ2-2|TRBV19|TRBD2
TGTGCCAGTTCGGGACTATTCACCGGGGAGCTGTTTTTT
CASSGLFTGELFF
>few|TRBJ2-2|TRBV12-5|NA
TGTGCTAGTGGGCCCCAGGGTTCGCGCACCGGGGAGCTGTTTTTT
CASGPQGSRTGELFF
>many|TRBJ2-1|TRBV7-2|NA
TGTGCCAGCCCGAGGGCGGGAAGGCCCTACAATGAGCAGTTCTTC
CASPRAGRPYNEQFF
>many|TRBJ2-1|TRBV11-2|TRBD2
TGTGCCAGCAGCGTTAGCGGGAGCCATGAGCAGTTCTTC
CASSVSGSHEQFF
>NA|TRBJ2-1|TRBV3-1|NA
TGTGCCAGCAGCCAAGGTCAGGGTAGGGTTGGGAATGAGCAGTTCTTC
CASSQGQGRVGNEQFF
>many|TRBJ2-6|TRBV5-1|NA
TGCGCCAGCAGCTTAATCGAAGATGGGGCCAACGTCCTGACTTTC
CASSLIEDGANVLTF
>many|TRBJ2-1|TRBV3-1|NA
TGTGCCAGCAGGGGGTCGGGGTTGTACAATGAGCAGTTCTTC
CASRGSGLYNEQFF
>NA|TRBJ2-1|TRBV10-3|NA
TGTGCCACCTCTAGGCCGGGTGAGCAGTTCTTC
CATSRPGEQFF
>few|TRBJ2-3|TRBV25-1|TRBD1
TGTGCCAGCAGCCAAACCGGGACAGGGTTTAGCACAGATACGCAGTATTTT
CASSQTGTGFSTDTQYF
>NA|TRBJ2-5|TRBV7-2|NA
TGTGCCAGCACCCAAAACAAGGGGAGAGAGACCCAGTACTTC
CASTQNKGRETQYF
>many|TRBJ2-7|TRBV7-2|TRBD2
TGTGCCAGCAGTCCAAGGCCGGCGGGAGGTTACGAGCAGTACTTC
CASSPRPAGGYEQYF
>many|TRBJ2-1|TRBV30|TRBD1
TGTGCCTGGACCAATAGACAGGGGAAATCCTACAATGAGCAGTTCTTC
CAWTNRQGKSYNEQFF
>many|TRBJ2-6|TRBV7-6|TRBD1
TGTGCCATCGGACAGGGGGCGTTTCCTGGGGCCAACGTCCTGACTTTC
CAIGQGAFPGANVLTF
>many|TRBJ2-5|TRBV10-3|TRBD2
TGTGCCATCAAGGCGGGGGGGCCTGAGGAGACCCAGTACTTC
CAIKAGGPEETQYF
>few|TRBJ2-1|TRBV2|NA
TGTGCCAGCAGTGATGATCTGCTCTACAATGAGCAGTTCTTC
CASSDDLLYNEQFF
>few|TRBJ2-1|TRBV5-1|NA
TGCGCCAGCAGCTTGGGCAGTTTGACCTACAATGAGCAGTTCTTC
CASSLGSLTYNEQFF
>few|TRBJ2-3|TRBV14|NA
TGTGCCAGCAGCCAAGAGGGCAGAGATACGCAGTATTTT
CASSQEGRDTQYF
>many|TRBJ2-6|TRBV5-1|NA
TGCGCCAGCAGCTTGGGAGTCAGGGACTTCTCCGGGGCCAACGTCCTGACTTTC
CASSLGVRDFSGANVLTF
>NA|TRBJ2-3|TRBV11-3|TRBD2
TGTGCCAGCAGCTTCCTAGCGGGAACAGATACGCAGTATTTT
CASSFLAGTDTQYF
>few|TRBJ2-3|TRBV19|NA
TGTGCCAGTAGTAGCGACACAGATACGCAGTATTTT
CASSSDTDTQYF
>few|TRBJ2-3|TRBV12-3/TRBV12-4|TRBD2
TGTGCCAGCAGTGCTCTAGCGGCCACAGATACGCAGTATTTT
CASSALAATDTQYF
>NA|TRBJ2-3|TRBV5-1|NA
TGCGCCAGCAGCTTGTACGGCACAGATACGCAGTATTTT
CASSLYGTDTQYF
>NA|TRBJ2-1|TRBV6-5|TRBD1
TGTGCCAGCAGCTGGGGACAGCTCCATAGAGAGCAGTTCTTC
CASSWGQLHREQFF
>NA|TRBJ1-6|TRBV4-1|NA
TGCGCCAGCAGCCAAGAGGAGGGAAGGTTTTCACCCCTCCACTTT
CASSQEEGRFSPLHF
>many|TRBJ2-1|TRBV6-1|TRBD2
TGTGCCAGCAGTGTCCCGGGGGGGAGACGTTACAATGAGCAGTTCTTC
CASSVPGGRRYNEQFF
>NA|TRBJ1-1|TRBV12-3/TRBV12-4|TRBD1
TGTGCCAGCAGCCTCGCCGACAGGGTACTTTTTTACACTGAAGCTTTCTTT
CASSLADRVLFYTEAFF
>many|TRBJ2-2|TRBV7-3|NA
TGTGCCAGCAGCTTAAAGCCAGGGGTTATCGGGGAGCTGTTTTTT
CASSLKPGVIGELFF
>many|TRBJ2-5|TRBV9|TRBD1
TGTGCCAGCAGCTTCCAGGGGGAGTCCGAGACCCAGTACTTC
CASSFQGESETQYF
>many|TRBJ2-2|TRBV6-4|NA
TGTGCCAGCAGTGACTCGGAGAACACCGGGGAGCTGTTTTTT
CASSDSENTGELFF
>NA|TRBJ2-7|TRBV3-1|NA
TGTGCCAGCAGCCAAGAGTTTGACCGCGAGCAGTACTTC
CASSQEFDREQYF
>NA|TRBJ2-7|TRBV7-9|TRBD2
TGTGCCAGCAGCTTGAGGCGGGGGATCGAGCAGTACTTC
CASSLRRGIEQYF
>NA|TRBJ2-7|TRBV4-1|TRBD1
TGCGCCAGCAGCCTTGCCGGGACAGGGGGGAATAGGCAGTACTTC
CASSLAGTGGNRQYF
>NA|TRBJ2-1|TRBV20-1|NA
TGCAGTGCTACCGGGCCTCCAAGCTCCTACAATGAGCAGTTCTTC
CSATGPPSSYNEQFF
>NA|TRBJ2-7|TRBV7-2|NA
TGTGCCAGCAGCCCGCGACTTGGGGGATCGGACGAGCAGTACTTC
CASSPRLGGSDEQYF
>many|TRBJ2-1|TRBV24-1|TRBD2
TGTGCCACCAGTGATCCGATAGCGGGAGAGGGAAATGAGCAGTTCTTC
CATSDPIAGEGNEQFF
>few|TRBJ2-3|TRBV3-1|NA
TGTGCCAGCAGCCAAGCGGCTAGCCCGCATACGCAGTATTTT
CASSQAASPHTQYF
>many|TRBJ1-6|TRBV20-1|NA
TGCAGTGCTAGTCAGACGAATTCACCCCTCCACTTT
CSASQTNSPLHF
>NA|TRBJ2-3|TRBV12-3/TRBV12-4|NA
TGTGCCAGCAGTTTCGATCCAAGTAGCACAGATACGCAGTATTTT
CASSFDPSSTDTQYF
>many|TRBJ2-3|TRBV7-2|TRBD2
TGTGCCAGCACTCGACTAGCTCGTCTTTCTGATACGCAGTATTTT
CASTRLARLSDTQYF
>NA|TRBJ2-2|TRBV7-3|NA
TGTGCCAGCAGCTCCACGGGGCCCCAGGGGGGGGAGCTGTTTTTT
CASSSTGPQGGELFF
>few|TRBJ2-7|TRBV29-1|TRBD1
TGCAGCGTTGCTCGGGACAGGCCCTACGAGCAGTACTTC
CSVARDRPYEQYF
>few|TRBJ2-5|TRBV19|NA
TGTGCCAGTAGTTCGGCGGCGCAAGAGACCCAGTACTTC
CASSSAAQETQYF
>NA|TRBJ2-7|TRBV27|NA
TGTGCCAGCAGTTCATTCTTTGGTGACGAGCAGTACTTC
CASSSFFGDEQYF
>medium-sized|TRBJ2-2|TRBV12-2|NA
TGTGCAAGTCGCTTAGATCCTGCTGGAGAGACCGGGGAGCTGTTTTTT
CASRLDPAGETGELFF
>many|TRBJ1-2|TRBV29-1|NA
TGCAGCGTTGAAGTTCAGTGGGGGGATGGCTACACCTTC
CSVEVQWGDGYTF
>NA|TRBJ1-3|TRBV3-1|NA
TGTGCCAGCACCCAATTATACAGCGGATCTGGAAACACCATATATTTT
CASTQLYSGSGNTIYF
>NA|TRBJ2-6|TRBV11-3|NA
TGTGCCAGCAGCGAAGTCTCTGGGGCCAACGTCCTGACTTTC
CASSEVSGANVLTF
>many|TRBJ2-7|TRBV16|TRBD1
TGTGCCAGCAGCCAAGGGACAGGGTCCTCCTACGAGCAGTACTTC
CASSQGTGSSYEQYF
>few|TRBJ1-1|TRBV7-2|NA
TGTGCCAGCAGCTTAGTTGGCCTAACTGAAGCTTTCTTT
CASSLVGLTEAFF
>many|TRBJ2-1|TRBV7-8|TRBD2
TGTGCCAGCAGCTTAGACTATCGGCGGGAGGAAGACAATGAGCAGTTCTTC
CASSLDYRREEDNEQFF
>NA|TRBJ2-1|TRBV7-3|NA
TGTGCCAGCAGCTCGGAGGGGTGGAATGAGCAGTTCTTC
CASSSEGWNEQFF
>few|TRBJ2-1|TRBV28|TRBD1
TGTGCCAGCAGTTCGTCCCGGACAGGTTACTCCTACAATGAGCAGTTCTTC
CASSSSRTGYSYNEQFF
>many|TRBJ2-2|TRBV7-8|NA
TGTGCCAGCAGTTTTCAAGCGACGACGAACACCGGGGAGCTGTTTTTT
CASSFQATTNTGELFF
>few|TRBJ1-2|TRBV11-1|NA
TGTGCCAGCAGCTTAGCGCAGGGGCAGGACTATGGCTACACCTTC
CASSLAQGQDYGYTF